This T cell receptor (beta chain) was profiled in a study of T cell responses to AZD1222 COVID-19 vaccine. The wider study: Some second doses came at about 4 weeks and others at about 12 weeks; these were pooled.

This CDR3 comprises 15 residues. The V gene lost 5 bases and the J gene lost 3 bases, with 13 bases spanning the gap. Germline CDR1 MDHEN, CDR2 SYDVKM. Data came from immunoSEQ multiplex PCR; TCRdb stores just in-frame clones and leaves some out. The table lists roughly 170,000 clones, approximately 86% of them singletons, with 0.49% in the top ten. Study observations and caveats: Following two doses of AZD1222, Spike-specific TCR breadth and depth rose.

Comment on this clone: As yet, its antigen is unknown.

The V and J genes are TRBV28 and TRBJ1-4; D unclear. The receptor's source is an adult in good health. Sequences were derived from peripheral blood, sampled on day 0 of AZD1222 vaccination. The CDR3 reads CASSPGGLSNEKLFF. The CDR3, as DNA: TGTGCCAGCAGTCCCGGAGGGCTCTCTAATGAAAAACTGTTTTTT.